Included here is one TCR beta chain sequence, with context. Antigen specificity is unknown. Starting from PBMCs, sorting isolated CD4+ and CD8+ T cells. The sample originates from a study of CD8+ T cells in alopecia areata. Looking at the study overall: The study gave tofacitinib for 6 to 18 months, then 6 months off drug.

With 2 bases clipped from V and 2 bases from J, the junction kept 6 bases outside the gene matches. The V gene's germline CDR1 is MGHRA and CDR2 YSYEKL. The CDR3 has 15 residues. RNA was extracted and reverse transcribed into cDNA as the sequencing template. Sequencing used immunoSEQ multiplex PCR; TCRdb keeps in-frame clones, though not all of them. The table records 150,000 or so clones, about 53% of them present only once. General study findings and limits: Sequence data from scalp samples additionally include resident alphabeta T cells of normal skin.

V gene TRBV4-1 combines with J gene TRBJ2-7, with TRBD1 matching over 7 bases. The origin of this receptor is a human donor with alopecia areata. Sequencing was performed on CD8+ T cells sorted from blood, taken at week 0. The CDR3 nucleotides read TGCGCCAGCAGCCAATCACAGGGGTCAACCTACGAGCAGTACTTC. It is translated as CASSQSQGSTYEQYF.